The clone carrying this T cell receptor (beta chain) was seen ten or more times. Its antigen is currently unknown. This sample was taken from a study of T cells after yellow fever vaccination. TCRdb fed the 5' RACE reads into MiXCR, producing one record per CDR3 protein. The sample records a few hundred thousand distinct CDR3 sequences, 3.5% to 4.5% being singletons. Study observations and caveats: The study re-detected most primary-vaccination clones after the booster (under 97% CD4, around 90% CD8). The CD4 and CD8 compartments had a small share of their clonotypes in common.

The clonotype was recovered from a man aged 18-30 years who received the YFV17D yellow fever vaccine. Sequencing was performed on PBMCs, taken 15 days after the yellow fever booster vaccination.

For the CDR3, the DNA is TGTGCCAGCAGTTACGGGGAAAACGAGCAGTACTTC. Its protein is CASSYGENEQYF. This chain connects TRBV6-5 to TRBJ2-7, with D unresolved. Germline V lookup: CDR1 MNHEY, CDR2 SVGAGI. The V and J ends lost 2 bases and 5 bases respectively, with 7 bases between them. The CDR3 is 12 residues long.